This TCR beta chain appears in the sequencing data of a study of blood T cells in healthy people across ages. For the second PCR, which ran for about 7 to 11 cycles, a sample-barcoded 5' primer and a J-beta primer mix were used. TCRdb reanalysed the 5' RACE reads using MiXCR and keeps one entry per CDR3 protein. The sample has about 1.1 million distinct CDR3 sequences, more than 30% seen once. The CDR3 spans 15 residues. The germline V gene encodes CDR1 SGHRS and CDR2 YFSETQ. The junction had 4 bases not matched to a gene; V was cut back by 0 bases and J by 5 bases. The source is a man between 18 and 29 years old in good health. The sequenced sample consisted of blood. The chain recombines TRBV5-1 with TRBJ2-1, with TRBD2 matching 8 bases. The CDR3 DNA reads TGCGCCAGCAGCTTGGCCGGGGGGGCGAACAATGAGCAGTTCTTC. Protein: CASSLAGGANNEQFF.